These T cell receptor beta chains were read from a single sample in a study of PD-L1 blockade in urothelial cancer. Produced via immunoSEQ multiplex PCR; TCRdb's table is partial and in-frame only. The sample lists about 44,000 clones, about 90% occurring once. The material sequenced was PBMCs, taken around atezolizumab (anti-PD-L1) treatment. The source of these receptors is a man between 65 and 85 years old with urothelial cancer. CDR3s include the opening cysteine and the closing phenylalanine or tryptophan. D genes are given only for firm matches. Some rows have no size entry. The others give once, few or many, or a class for an expanded clone.

V gene	clone size	D gene	J gene	CDR3 DNA	CDR3 protein
TRBV14	NA	NA	TRBJ2-3	TGTGCCAGCAGCCAAGGGATAGCGGCTAGCACAGATACGCAGTATTTT	CASSQGIAASTDTQYF
TRBV7-2	NA	TRBD1	TRBJ2-7	TGTGCCAGCAGCCCTGACAGGGGAAGATGGGAGCAGTACTTC	CASSPDRGRWEQYF
TRBV7-9	NA	NA	TRBJ2-7	TGTGCCAGCAGCTTAAGCGGTGTCGCCTACGAGCAGTACTTC	CASSLSGVAYEQYF
TRBV7-6	NA	NA	TRBJ2-7	TGTGCCAGCAGCTTAAGTGACATGAGCTCCTACGAGCAGTACTTC	CASSLSDMSSYEQYF
TRBV6-5	NA	TRBD1	TRBJ2-7	TGTGCCAGCAGGCTCTCCGGGACAGGGGGCTACGAGCAGTACTTC	CASRLSGTGGYEQYF
TRBV19	NA	NA	TRBJ2-3	TGTGCCAGTAGTATGCGGGGGCAAGTTCGAGATACGCAGTATTTT	CASSMRGQVRDTQYF
TRBV28	NA	TRBD2	TRBJ2-2	TGTGCCAGCGCGTCGGGGGGGCGGAACACCGGGGAGCTGTTTTTT	CASASGGRNTGELFF
TRBV7-9	NA	NA	TRBJ1-1	TGTGCCAGCAGCGCACCTATGAACACTGAAGCTTTCTTT	CASSAPMNTEAFF
TRBV29-1	few	NA	TRBJ2-1	TGCAGCGTTAGCGACCACAATTACAATGAGCAGTTCTTC	CSVSDHNYNEQFF
TRBV6-1	once	NA	TRBJ2-7	TGTGCCAGCAGTGGAATAGCGGAGATCAGCTACGAGCAGTACTTC	CASSGIAEISYEQYF
TRBV7-2	once	TRBD2	TRBJ2-3	TGTGCCAGCAGCTTATCCTTACTAGCGGGAGGGCCGTACACAGATACGCAGTATTTT	CASSLSLLAGGPYTDTQYF
TRBV5-5	NA	NA	TRBJ1-2	TGTGCCAGCAGCCGGGAGGGGGAATCCTATGGCTACACCTTC	CASSREGESYGYTF
TRBV28	NA	NA	TRBJ1-3	TGTGCCAGCAGTTTCGGGGGGGACTCTGGAAACACCATATATTTT	CASSFGGDSGNTIYF
TRBV7-3	NA	TRBD1	TRBJ2-4	TGTGCCAGCCCGACAGGGAACAATCAGTACTTC	CASPTGNNQYF
TRBV28	once	TRBD1	TRBJ2-1	TGTGCCAGCAGTTTGACGGGACAGTATTACAATGAGCAGTTCTTC	CASSLTGQYYNEQFF
TRBV9	NA	NA	TRBJ2-2	TGTGCCAGCAGCGTCGGACAATTCAACACCGGGGAGCTGTTTTTT	CASSVGQFNTGELFF
TRBV30	NA	TRBD2	TRBJ2-2	TGTGCCTATGGACCCCCTAGCGGGAGAGTCGCCGGGGAGCTGTTTTTT	CAYGPPSGRVAGELFF
TRBV5-1	NA	TRBD1	TRBJ2-6	TGCGCCAGCAGCTTTGACTCCGGGACAGGGGAGTCTGGGGCCAACGTCCTGACTTTC	CASSFDSGTGESGANVLTF
TRBV4-2	NA	TRBD2	TRBJ2-7	TGTGCCAGCAGCCAAGTCGGCGGGAGGGGCAACGAGCAGTACTTC	CASSQVGGRGNEQYF
TRBV6-1	NA	NA	TRBJ1-3	TGTGCCAGCGTCCCCCCCGGGATAGGAAACACCATATATTTT	CASVPPGIGNTIYF
TRBV4-1	NA	NA	TRBJ2-1	TGCGCCAGCAGCCAAGGTCGGCTAGCACAGAGTGAGCAGTTCTTC	CASSQGRLAQSEQFF
TRBV30	NA	TRBD2	TRBJ2-2	TGTGCCTGGAGGGGACTAGCAGCGAACACCGGGGAGCTGTTTTTT	CAWRGLAANTGELFF
TRBV30	NA	NA	TRBJ2-5	TGTGCCTGGAGTGGCCAATCTCAGAAGACCCAGTACTTC	CAWSGQSQKTQYF
TRBV5-1	NA	NA	TRBJ2-6	TGCGCCAGCAGCTTGGCCGGGGGTTCCCCCTCTGGGGCCAACGTCCTGACTTTC	CASSLAGGSPSGANVLTF
TRBV5-4	NA	TRBD1	TRBJ1-2	TGTGCCAGCAGCCCTACAGGGGATGTAGGTGGCTACACCTTC	CASSPTGDVGGYTF
TRBV2	NA	TRBD1	TRBJ2-7	TGTGCCAGCCTCACCGGGACAGGGCCGGGCGAGCAGTACTTC	CASLTGTGPGEQYF
TRBV6-4	NA	TRBD2	TRBJ2-7	TGTGCCAGCAGTGACTCCCCGGGACTAGTCTCCTACGAGCAGTACTTC	CASSDSPGLVSYEQYF
TRBV5-1	NA	TRBD1	TRBJ1-1	TGCGCCAGCAGCTGGGGGGACAGCATGAACACTGAAGCTTTCTTT	CASSWGDSMNTEAFF
TRBV7-9	once	NA	TRBJ2-7	TGTGCCAGCGGAGTTTACGAGCAGTACTTC	CASGVYEQYF
TRBV28	NA	TRBD1	TRBJ1-3	TGTGCCAGCAGTTCGAGACAGGGGAGAGGAAACACCATATATTTT	CASSSRQGRGNTIYF
TRBV28	NA	NA	TRBJ1-1	TGTGCCAGCAGTTTATGGCGCGGCAGGGTGGACACTGAAGCTTTCTTT	CASSLWRGRVDTEAFF
TRBV28	NA	TRBD2	TRBJ2-3	TGTGCCAGCAGTTTATTTTCTAGCGGGAGCACAGATACGCAGTATTTT	CASSLFSSGSTDTQYF
TRBV2	NA	NA	TRBJ2-1	TGTGCCAGCAGAGCCTACTCTCCCAGGGGTAGGATAAATGAGCAGTTCTTC	CASRAYSPRGRINEQFF
TRBV6-1	few	NA	TRBJ1-2	TGTGCCAGCAGTGTGACTAGGGGAAACTATGGCTACACCTTC	CASSVTRGNYGYTF
TRBV2	NA	NA	TRBJ2-3	TGTGCCAGCAGCCAACTGGGAGTGGGGAGCACAGATACGCAGTATTTT	CASSQLGVGSTDTQYF
TRBV6-1	NA	NA	TRBJ1-3	TGTGCCAGCAGTGAAGGACTGGTGGACACCATATATTTT	CASSEGLVDTIYF
TRBV7-2	NA	NA	TRBJ2-7	TGTGCCAGCAGCTTAGACACCCCCTACGAGCAGTACTTC	CASSLDTPYEQYF
TRBV2	NA	NA	TRBJ2-5	TGTGCCAGCAGCCCTCGGGGGAGAGAGACCCAGTACTTC	CASSPRGRETQYF
TRBV6-6	NA	TRBD1	TRBJ1-5	TGTGCCCCCCGGGACAGGTGGGTAGCGCCCCAGCATTTT	CAPRDRWVAPQHF
TRBV10-3	NA	TRBD1	TRBJ2-3	TGTGCCATCAGTGCGGGACAGGGGTCGACAGATACGCAGTATTTT	CAISAGQGSTDTQYF
TRBV19	NA	NA	TRBJ2-2	TGTGCCAGTAGCCTACAGGGTCTACCGCCTGGGGAGCTGTTTTTT	CASSLQGLPPGELFF
TRBV7-9	NA	NA	TRBJ2-5	TGTGCCAGCAGCTTAGCAGGGGGAGAGACCCAGTACTTC	CASSLAGGETQYF
TRBV5-8	NA	NA	TRBJ1-5	TGTGCCAGCAGCTTGATGAGACGGGTGGGAGACAGCAATCAGCCCCAGCATTTT	CASSLMRRVGDSNQPQHF
TRBV9	NA	NA	TRBJ2-7	TGTGCCAGCAGCGTAGGTTCGCGGTCTTACGAGCAGTACTTC	CASSVGSRSYEQYF
TRBV27	NA	NA	TRBJ1-1	TGTGCCAGCAGTTTACGAGGGAACACTGAAGCTTTCTTT	CASSLRGNTEAFF
TRBV29-1	NA	TRBD2	TRBJ2-3	TGCAGCGTTGCACTCCCCGGACTAGCGGATCTTATCGTCACAGATACGCAGTATTTT	CSVALPGLADLIVTDTQYF
TRBV6-1	NA	NA	TRBJ2-7	TGTGCCAGCAGTGAATTGGGGGGAAGCTCCTACGAGCAGTACTTC	CASSELGGSSYEQYF
TRBV5-1	NA	NA	TRBJ2-7	TGCGCCAGCAGCTTAAACGGCGGGCTCTACGAGCAGTACTTC	CASSLNGGLYEQYF
TRBV28	NA	NA	TRBJ1-5	TGTGCCAGCAGTTTACCGGGGGAGGGCCAGCCCCAGCATTTT	CASSLPGEGQPQHF
TRBV7-9	NA	NA	TRBJ2-7	TGTGCCAGCAGCTTAGAGGGGATTTCCTACGAGCAGTACTTC	CASSLEGISYEQYF
TRBV6-5	NA	TRBD1	TRBJ2-3	TGTGCCAGCAGTTACTCGGGACAGGGTCTCACAGATACGCAGTATTTT	CASSYSGQGLTDTQYF
TRBV30	NA	TRBD2	TRBJ2-1	TGTGCCTGGAGTGTACGGACTAGCGGGAGGACCTACAATGAGCAGTTCTTC	CAWSVRTSGRTYNEQFF
TRBV29-1	NA	TRBD2	TRBJ2-7	TGCAGCGTTCAGGCGGGAGGGCCGAACGAGCAGTACTTC	CSVQAGGPNEQYF